This T cell receptor beta chain was recorded in a study of blood T cell repertoires in COVID-19. In the study overall: From the United States, Italy and Spain came samples of acute and convalescent COVID-19. Sources were T cells, B-cell-depleted T cells, or PBMCs; the material itself was cDNA or gDNA.

In the original analysis: Reference gene primer amplification in the assay estimated nucleated cell counts. The table came from immunoSEQ multiplex PCR; TCRdb's copy has only in-frame clones and leaves some out. V and J calls plus clone size are reproduced from that table; the DNA served to infer D and trimming. Seen here are under 250,000 clones, approximately 86% observed once, and the top ten hold 5.5%. CDR1 ENHRY and CDR2 SYGVKD come from the germline V gene. The CDR3 extends over 13 amino acids. V was pared by 4 bases and J by 6 bases, with 4 bases of the junction left unmatched. This chain uses TRBV10-3 with TRBJ1-1; 8 bases align to TRBD1. The TCR sequence derives from a human donor in a cohort sampled during active COVID-19. Sequencing was done on a sample of peripheral blood. The CDR3 here is CAISVGQEAEAFF. CDR3 nucleotide sequence: TGTGCCATCAGTGTGGGACAGGAGGCTGAAGCTTTCTTT.